This T cell receptor beta chain was profiled in a study of blood T cell repertoires in COVID-19. Original processing methods: How many nucleated cells were present was estimated from reference gene primer amplification. Data came from immunoSEQ multiplex PCR; TCRdb stores just in-frame clones and leaves some out. The V and J calls and the clone size are those of that table, but D and trimming were determined from the DNA. The repertoire holds about 280,000 clones, with less than 85% as singletons. The CDR3 sequence is 14 residues long. The germline V gene has CDR1 MNHEY and CDR2 SVGEGT. The V and J ends lost 2 bases and 6 bases respectively, with 13 bases between them. Self-reported history from a screening survey and questionnaire set each donor's cohort. In Cohort 3, a recovered donor had either two negative PCRs, clearance, or symptom resolution. The count of this clone is one.

The rearrangement links TRBV6-2 or TRBV6-3 to TRBJ1-1; the D is unclear. Source material: PBMCs or T cells enriched from blood (not recorded which). This TCR was recovered from a woman in her fifties or sixties who had recovered from COVID-19. The CDR3 nucleotides are TGTGCCAGCAGTTACGGAGTTGGTTTCGCTGAAGCTTTCTTT. This gives the protein CASSYGVGFAEAFF.